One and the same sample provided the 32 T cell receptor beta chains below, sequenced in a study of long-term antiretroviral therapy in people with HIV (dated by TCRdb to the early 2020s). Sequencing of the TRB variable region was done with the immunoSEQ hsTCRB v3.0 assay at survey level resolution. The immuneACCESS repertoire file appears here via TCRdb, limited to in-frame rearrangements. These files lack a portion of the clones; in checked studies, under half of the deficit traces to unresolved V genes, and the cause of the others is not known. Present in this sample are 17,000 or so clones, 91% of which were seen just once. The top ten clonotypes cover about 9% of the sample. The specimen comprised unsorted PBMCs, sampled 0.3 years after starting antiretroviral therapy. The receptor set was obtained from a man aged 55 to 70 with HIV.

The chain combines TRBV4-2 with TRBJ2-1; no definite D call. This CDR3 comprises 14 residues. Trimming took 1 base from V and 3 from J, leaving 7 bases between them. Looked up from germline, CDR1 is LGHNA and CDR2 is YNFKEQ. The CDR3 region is CASSQGGSYNEQFF. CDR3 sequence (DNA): TGTGCCAGCAGCCAAGGGGGAAGCTACAATGAGCAGTTCTTC.

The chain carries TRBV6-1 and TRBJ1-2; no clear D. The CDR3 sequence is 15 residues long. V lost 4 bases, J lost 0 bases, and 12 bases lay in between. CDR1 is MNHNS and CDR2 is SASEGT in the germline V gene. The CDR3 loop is CASSVDWNPNYGYTF. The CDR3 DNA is TGTGCCAGCAGTGTCGACTGGAACCCTAACTATGGCTACACCTTC.

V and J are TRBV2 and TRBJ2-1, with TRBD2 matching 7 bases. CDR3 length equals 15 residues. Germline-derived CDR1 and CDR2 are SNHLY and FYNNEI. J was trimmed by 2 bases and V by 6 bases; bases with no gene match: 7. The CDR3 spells CASSYERGTYNEQFF. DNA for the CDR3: TGTGCCAGCAGCTACGAGCGGGGAACCTACAATGAGCAGTTCTTC.

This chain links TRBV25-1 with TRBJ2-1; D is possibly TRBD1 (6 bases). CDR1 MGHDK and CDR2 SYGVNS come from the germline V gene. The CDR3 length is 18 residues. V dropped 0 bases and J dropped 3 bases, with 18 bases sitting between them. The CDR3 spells CASSEYGKGQFLYNEQFF. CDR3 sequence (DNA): TGTGCCAGCAGTGAATATGGGAAAGGACAGTTTCTCTACAATGAGCAGTTCTTC.

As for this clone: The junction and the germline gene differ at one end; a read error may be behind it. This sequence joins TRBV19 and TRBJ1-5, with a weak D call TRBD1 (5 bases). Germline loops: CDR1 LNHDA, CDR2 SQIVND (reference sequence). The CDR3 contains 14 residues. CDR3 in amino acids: CASSVDSRNQPQHF. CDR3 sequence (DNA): TGTGCCAGTAGTGTAGACAGCCGCAATCAGCCCCAGCATTTT.

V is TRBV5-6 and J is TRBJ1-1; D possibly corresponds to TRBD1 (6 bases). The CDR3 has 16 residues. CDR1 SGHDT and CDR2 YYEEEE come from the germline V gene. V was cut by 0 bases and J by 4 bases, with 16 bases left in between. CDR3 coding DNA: TGTGCCAGCAGCTTGGGGCACAGGGCGGGTTTCACTGAAGCTTTCTTT. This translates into CASSLGHRAGFTEAFF.

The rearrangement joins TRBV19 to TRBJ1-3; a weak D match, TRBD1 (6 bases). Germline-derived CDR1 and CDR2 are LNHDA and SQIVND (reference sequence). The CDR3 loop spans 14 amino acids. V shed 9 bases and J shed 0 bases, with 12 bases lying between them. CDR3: CASNRESSGNTIYF. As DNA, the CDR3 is TGTGCCAGCAACAGGGAGAGCTCTGGAAACACCATATATTTT.

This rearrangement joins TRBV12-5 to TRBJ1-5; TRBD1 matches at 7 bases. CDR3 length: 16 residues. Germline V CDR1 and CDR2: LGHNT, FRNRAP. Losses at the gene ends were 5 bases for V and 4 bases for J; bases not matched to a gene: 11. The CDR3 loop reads CASGPLTTGLNQPQHF. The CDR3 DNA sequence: TGTGCTAGTGGTCCTTTGACGACAGGGCTAAATCAGCCCCAGCATTTT.

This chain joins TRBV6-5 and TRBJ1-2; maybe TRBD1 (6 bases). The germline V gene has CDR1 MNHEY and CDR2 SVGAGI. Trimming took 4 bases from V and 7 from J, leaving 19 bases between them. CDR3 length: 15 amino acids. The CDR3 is CASSSFLTGSGGYTF. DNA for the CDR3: TGTGCCAGCAGTTCTTTCCTCACAGGGTCAGGTGGCTACACCTTC.

CDR3 amino acids: CASSLGFGQGSATYEQYF. DNA of the CDR3: TGTGCCAGCAGCTTGGGCTTTGGACAGGGATCAGCAACCTACGAGCAGTACTTC. The chain is built from TRBV5-4 and TRBJ2-7; the match to TRBD1 covers 8 bases. J gave up 2 bases and V 0 bases, and 13 bases lay outside the gene matches. CDR1 is SGHNT, CDR2 YYREEE, per germline (reference sequence). This CDR3 contains 18 residues.

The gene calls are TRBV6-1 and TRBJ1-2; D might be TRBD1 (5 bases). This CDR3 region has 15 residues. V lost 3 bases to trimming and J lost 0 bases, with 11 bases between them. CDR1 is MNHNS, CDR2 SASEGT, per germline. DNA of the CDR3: TGTGCCAGCAGTGAGCAGGGTTGGGCTAACTATGGCTACACCTTC. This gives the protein CASSEQGWANYGYTF.

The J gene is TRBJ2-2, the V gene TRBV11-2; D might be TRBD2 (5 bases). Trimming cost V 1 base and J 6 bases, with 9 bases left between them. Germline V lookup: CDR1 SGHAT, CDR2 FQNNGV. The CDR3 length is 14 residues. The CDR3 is CASSLVTGSGELFF. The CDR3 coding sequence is TGTGCCAGCAGCTTAGTTACGGGGTCCGGGGAGCTGTTTTTT. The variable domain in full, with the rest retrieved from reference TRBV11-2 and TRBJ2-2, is EAGVAQSPRYKIIEKRQSVAFWCNPISGHATLYWYQQILGQGPKLLIQFQNNGVVDDSQLPKDRFSAERLKGVDSTLKIQPAKLEDSAVYLCASSLVTGSGELFFGEGSRLTVL.

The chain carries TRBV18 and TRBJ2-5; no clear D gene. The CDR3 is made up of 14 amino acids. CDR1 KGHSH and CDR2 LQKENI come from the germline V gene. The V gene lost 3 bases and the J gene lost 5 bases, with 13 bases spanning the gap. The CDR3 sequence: CASSPASFGETQYF. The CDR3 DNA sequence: TGTGCCAGCTCACCGGCCTCCTTTGGGGAGACCCAGTACTTC.

CDR3 sequence (DNA): TGTGCCAGCAGCTTTTCAGGGAATGAGCAGTTCTTC. This encodes CASSFSGNEQFF. The V gene is TRBV7-6, the J gene TRBJ2-1; a weak D match, TRBD1 (5 bases). The CDR3 runs to 12 residues. Germline loops: CDR1 SGHVS, CDR2 FNYEAQ. V lost 3 bases and J lost 7, with 7 bases in between.

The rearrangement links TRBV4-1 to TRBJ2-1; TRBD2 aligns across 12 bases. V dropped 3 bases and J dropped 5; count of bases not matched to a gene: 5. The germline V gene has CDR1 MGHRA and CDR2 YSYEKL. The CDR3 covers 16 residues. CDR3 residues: CASSHGTSGRDNEQFF. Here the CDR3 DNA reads TGCGCCAGCAGCCACGGGACTAGCGGGCGGGACAATGAGCAGTTCTTC.

The CDR3, as DNA: TGTGCCAGCAGCTCTATTGACGCGAGTGAAAAACTGTTTTTT. Its protein is CASSSIDASEKLFF. The chain employs TRBV7-6 and TRBJ1-4; D is unclear. The CDR3 is 14 residues long. Germline V gene sequence: CDR1 SGHVS, CDR2 FNYEAQ. Between the trimmed V and J ends, which lost 4 bases and 7 bases, there was a span of 13 bases.

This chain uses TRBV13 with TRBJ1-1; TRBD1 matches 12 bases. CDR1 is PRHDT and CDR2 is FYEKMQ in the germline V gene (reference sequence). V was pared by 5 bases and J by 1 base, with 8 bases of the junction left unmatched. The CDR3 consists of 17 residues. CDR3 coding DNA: TGTGCCAGCAGCCTCCGGGACAGGGGGCCTTGGAACACTGAAGCTTTCTTT. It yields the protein CASSLRDRGPWNTEAFF. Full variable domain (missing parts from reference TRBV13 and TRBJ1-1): AAGVIQSPRHLIKEKRETATLKCYPIPRHDTVYWYQQGPGQDPQFLISFYEKMQSDKGSIPDRFSAQQFSDYHSELNMSSLELGDSALYFCASSLRDRGPWNTEAFFGQGTRLTVV.

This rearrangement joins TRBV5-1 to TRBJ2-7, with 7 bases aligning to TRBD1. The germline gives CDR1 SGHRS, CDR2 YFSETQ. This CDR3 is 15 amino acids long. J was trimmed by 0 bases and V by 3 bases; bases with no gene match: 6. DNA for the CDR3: TGCGCCAGCAGCTGGACAGGTTTACGCTCCTACGAGCAGTACTTC. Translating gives CASSWTGLRSYEQYF.

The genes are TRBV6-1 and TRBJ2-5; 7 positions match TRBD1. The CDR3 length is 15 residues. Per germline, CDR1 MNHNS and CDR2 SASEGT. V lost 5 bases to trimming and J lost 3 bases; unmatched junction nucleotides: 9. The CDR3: CASSSYRGRKETQYF. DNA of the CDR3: TGTGCCAGCAGTTCATACAGGGGACGAAAAGAGACCCAGTACTTC.

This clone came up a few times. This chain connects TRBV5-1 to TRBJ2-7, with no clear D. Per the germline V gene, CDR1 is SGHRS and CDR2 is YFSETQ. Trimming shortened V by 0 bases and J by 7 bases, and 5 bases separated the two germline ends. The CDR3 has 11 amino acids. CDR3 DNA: TGCGCCAGCAGCTTGGAGGGTGAGCAGTACTTC. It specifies CASSLEGEQYF.

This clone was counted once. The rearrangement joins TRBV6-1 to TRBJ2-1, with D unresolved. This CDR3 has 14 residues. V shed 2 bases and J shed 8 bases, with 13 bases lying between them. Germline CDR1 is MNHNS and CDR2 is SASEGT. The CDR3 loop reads CASSENGRNYEQFF. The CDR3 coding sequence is TGTGCCAGCAGTGAAAACGGCAGGAACTATGAGCAGTTCTTC.

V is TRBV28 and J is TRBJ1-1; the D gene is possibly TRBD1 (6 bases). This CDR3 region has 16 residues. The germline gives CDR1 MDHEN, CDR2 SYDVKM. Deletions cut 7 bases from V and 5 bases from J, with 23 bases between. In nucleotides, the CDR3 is TGTGCCAGCATTTCTATCCGGGGGCATGGGGGGACTGAAGCTTTCTTT. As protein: CASISIRGHGGTEAFF.

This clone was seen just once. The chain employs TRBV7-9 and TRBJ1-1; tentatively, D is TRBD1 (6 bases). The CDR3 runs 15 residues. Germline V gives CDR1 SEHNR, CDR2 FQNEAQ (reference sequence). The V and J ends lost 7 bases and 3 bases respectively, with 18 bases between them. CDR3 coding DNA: TGTGCCAGCACCATTCGCGGGGGCGGGGACACTGAAGCTTTCTTT. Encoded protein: CASTIRGGGDTEAFF.

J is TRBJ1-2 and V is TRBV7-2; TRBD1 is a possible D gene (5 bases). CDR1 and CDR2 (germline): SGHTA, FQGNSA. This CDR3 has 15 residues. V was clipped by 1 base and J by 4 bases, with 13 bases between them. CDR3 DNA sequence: TGTGCCAGCAGCTTAGGCTCGGGGGACCTCTATGGCTACACCTTC. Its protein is CASSLGSGDLYGYTF.

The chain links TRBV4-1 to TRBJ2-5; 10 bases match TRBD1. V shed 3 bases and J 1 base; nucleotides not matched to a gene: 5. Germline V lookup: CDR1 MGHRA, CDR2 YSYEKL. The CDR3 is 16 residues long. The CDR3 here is CASSQPGQGTQETQYF. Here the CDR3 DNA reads TGCGCCAGCAGCCAGCCGGGACAGGGGACCCAAGAGACCCAGTACTTC.

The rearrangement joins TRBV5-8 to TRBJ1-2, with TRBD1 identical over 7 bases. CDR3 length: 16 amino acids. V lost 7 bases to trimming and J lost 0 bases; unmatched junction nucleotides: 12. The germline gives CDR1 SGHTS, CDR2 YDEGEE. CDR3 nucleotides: TGTGCCAGCGAAACGACAGGGAAAGAAACTAACTATGGCTACACCTTC. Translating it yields CASETTGKETNYGYTF.

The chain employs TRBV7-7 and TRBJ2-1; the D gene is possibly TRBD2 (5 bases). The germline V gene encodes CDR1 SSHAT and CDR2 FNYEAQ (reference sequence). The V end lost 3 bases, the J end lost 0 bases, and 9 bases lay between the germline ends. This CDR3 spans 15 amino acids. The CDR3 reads CASSLSGPSYNEQFF. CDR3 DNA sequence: TGTGCCAGCAGCTTGAGCGGACCCTCCTACAATGAGCAGTTCTTC.

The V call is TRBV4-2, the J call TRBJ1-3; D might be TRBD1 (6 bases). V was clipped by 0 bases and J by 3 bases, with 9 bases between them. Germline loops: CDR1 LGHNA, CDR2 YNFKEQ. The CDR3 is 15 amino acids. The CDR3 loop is CASSQDWDNGNTIYF. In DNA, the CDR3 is TGTGCCAGCAGCCAAGATTGGGACAATGGAAACACCATATATTTT.

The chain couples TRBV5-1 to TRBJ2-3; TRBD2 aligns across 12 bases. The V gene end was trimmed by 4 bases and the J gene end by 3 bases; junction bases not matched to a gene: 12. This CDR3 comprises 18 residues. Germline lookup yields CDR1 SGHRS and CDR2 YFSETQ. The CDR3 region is CASSPTPSGGGRTDTQYF. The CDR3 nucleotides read TGCGCCAGCAGCCCTACACCTAGCGGGGGGGGCCGTACAGATACGCAGTATTTT.

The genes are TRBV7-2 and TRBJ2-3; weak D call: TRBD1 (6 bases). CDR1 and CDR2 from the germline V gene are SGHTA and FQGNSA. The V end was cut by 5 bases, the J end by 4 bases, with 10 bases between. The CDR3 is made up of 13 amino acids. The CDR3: CASSRNRADTQYF. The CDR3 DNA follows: TGTGCCAGCAGCCGGAACAGGGCAGATACGCAGTATTTT.

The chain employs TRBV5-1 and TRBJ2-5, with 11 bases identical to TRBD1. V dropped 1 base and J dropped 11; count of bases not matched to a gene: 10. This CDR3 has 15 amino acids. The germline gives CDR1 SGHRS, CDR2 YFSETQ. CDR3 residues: CASSLFGTGGGEQYF. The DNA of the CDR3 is TGCGCCAGCAGCTTGTTCGGGACAGGGGGTGGTGAGCAGTACTTC.

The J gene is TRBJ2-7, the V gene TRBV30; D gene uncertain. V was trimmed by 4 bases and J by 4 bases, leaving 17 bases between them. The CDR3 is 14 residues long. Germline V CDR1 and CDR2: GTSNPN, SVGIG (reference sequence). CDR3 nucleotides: TGTGCCTGGACTCCCCCGGGCAGAACGTACGAGCAGTACTTC. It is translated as CAWTPPGRTYEQYF. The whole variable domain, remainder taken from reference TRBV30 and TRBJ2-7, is SQTIHQWPATLVQPVGSPLSLECTVEGTSNPNLYWYRQAAGRGLQLLFYSVGIGQISSEVPQNLSASRPQDRQFILSSKKLLLSDSGFYLCAWTPPGRTYEQYFGPGTRLTVT.